The 18 T cell receptor beta chains listed next were all sequenced from one sample in a study of blood T cell repertoires in COVID-19. Using immunoSEQ multiplex PCR, the repertoire was profiled, and TCRdb retains in-frame clones only, with some absent. Of roughly 380,000 clones listed, about nine tenths were seen once; the top ten hold roughly 1.4%. Sequenced: peripheral blood. These receptors were collected from a middle-aged woman with COVID-19, enrolled during active disease.

This clone has more than one count but fewer than ten. The chain combines TRBV5-6 with TRBJ2-2, with TRBD1 matching over 10 bases. CDR3 length: 17 residues. Per germline, CDR1 SGHDT and CDR2 YYEEEE. V lost 0 bases and J lost 6; bases outside the gene matches: 8. The CDR3 loop is CASSLVTGGGYPGELFF. CDR3 DNA sequence: TGTGCCAGCAGCTTGGTGACAGGGGGCGGATATCCCGGGGAGCTGTTTTTT.

This rearrangement joins TRBV30 to TRBJ2-7, with D perhaps TRBD1 (6 bases). Between the trimmed V and J ends, which lost 7 bases and 0 bases, there was a span of 13 bases. The CDR3 has 13 residues. Germline CDR1 GTSNPN, CDR2 SVGIG (reference sequence). This CDR3 reads CASRQDLSYEQYF. The CDR3 DNA sequence: TGTGCCTCGCGACAGGATCTCTCCTACGAGCAGTACTTC.

The chain recombines TRBV12-3 or TRBV12-4 with TRBJ1-2; perhaps TRBD1 as D (5 bases). V was trimmed by 5 bases and J by 6 bases, leaving 10 bases between them. CDR3 length: 12 amino acids. The CDR3 DNA is TGTGCCAGCAGTCAAAACAGGAATGGCTACACCTTC. It is translated as CASSQNRNGYTF.

The chain combines TRBV14 with TRBJ2-2; D ambiguous. CDR1 SGHDN and CDR2 FVKESK come from the germline V gene. The CDR3 runs to 15 residues. The V end was cut by 1 base, the J end by 0 bases, with 6 bases between. The CDR3 here is CASSQGWPNTGELFF. The CDR3 DNA is TGTGCCAGCAGCCAAGGTTGGCCGAACACCGGGGAGCTGTTTTTT.

In this sample, this clone turned up once. The chain links TRBV6-6 to TRBJ2-5; D possibly corresponds to TRBD1 (7 bases). The length of the CDR3 is 14 residues. CDR1 and CDR2 (germline): MNHNY, SVGAGI (reference sequence). V dropped 7 bases and J dropped 4 bases, with 16 bases sitting between them. The CDR3 DNA follows: TGTGCCAGCACGATCAGGGGGGCCTCAGAGACCCAGTACTTC. This codes for CASTIRGASETQYF.

The rearrangement uses TRBV24-1 and TRBJ2-3; the D gene is possibly TRBD2 (6 bases). V was shortened by 4 bases and J by 0 bases, with 16 bases between the two germline ends. CDR1 and CDR2 from the germline V gene are KGHDR and SFDVKD. The CDR3 has 17 residues. The CDR3 DNA is TGTGCCACCAGTGACACCCTAGGACTACCTAGCACAGATACGCAGTATTTT. This translates into CATSDTLGLPSTDTQYF.

The CDR3: CATSAPTGTGELFF. The DNA of the CDR3 is TGTGCCACCAGTGCCCCGACAGGGACCGGGGAGCTGTTTTTT. The chain employs TRBV24-1 and TRBJ2-2; TRBD1 aligns across 7 bases. CDR3 size: 14 residues. Unmatched junction bases numbered 4, after V lost 5 bases and J lost 5 bases. CDR1 and CDR2 (germline): KGHDR, SFDVKD.

V is TRBV30 and J is TRBJ1-2; D might be TRBD1 (5 bases). The length of the CDR3 is 14 residues. The ends were cut back, 0 bases at V and 4 bases at J, with 12 bases in the middle. Germline CDR1 GTSNPN, CDR2 SVGIG (reference sequence). In DNA, the CDR3 is TGTGCCTGGAGTGTTGGGACTTCAAGCTATGGCTACACCTTC. It yields the protein CAWSVGTSSYGYTF.

V is TRBV27 and J is TRBJ1-5; TRBD1 is a possible D gene (6 bases). V was cut by 2 bases and J by 4 bases, with 9 bases left in between. The germline CDR1 and CDR2 sequences are MNHEY and SMNVEV (reference sequence). This CDR3 contains 14 residues. The CDR3 is CASSLQGPNQPQHF. The CDR3 nucleotides are TGTGCCAGCAGTTTACAGGGGCCTAATCAGCCCCAGCATTTT.

The J gene is TRBJ2-2, the V gene TRBV27; 14 nucleotides line up with TRBD2. In germline, CDR1 is MNHEY, CDR2 SMNVEV (reference sequence). The CDR3 consists of 20 residues. Trimming cost V 5 bases and J 1 base; bases outside gene matches: 12. This CDR3 reads CASSPSGTSGSTRNTGELFF. CDR3 sequence (DNA): TGTGCCAGCAGTCCTAGTGGGACTAGCGGGAGTACGAGGAACACCGGGGAGCTGTTTTTT.

DNA of the CDR3: TGTGCCAGCAGTTACCTAGGGACAGGGACCCGTGGCTACACCTTC. Translation gives CASSYLGTGTRGYTF. V and J are TRBV6-5 and TRBJ1-2; 9 bases map to TRBD1. V lost 2 bases to trimming and J lost 7 bases; unmatched junction nucleotides: 8. The CDR3 sequence is 15 residues long. Germline assignment: CDR1 MNHEY and CDR2 SVGAGI.

The chain is built from TRBV19 and TRBJ1-2, with 10 nucleotides matching TRBD1. This CDR3 has 14 residues. The V gene's germline CDR1 is LNHDA and CDR2 SQIVND (reference sequence). V trimming: 9 bases; J trimming: 5 bases; junction bases outside the gene matches: 9. The CDR3 is CASFRQGAGYGYTF. CDR3 DNA sequence: TGTGCCAGCTTCCGACAGGGGGCGGGTTATGGCTACACCTTC.

This clone was seen a few times. The gene calls are TRBV7-9 and TRBJ2-2, with unresolved D. V lost 6 bases and J lost 8, with 10 bases in between. The CDR3 covers 12 residues. Germline CDR1 SEHNR, CDR2 FQNEAQ (reference sequence). This CDR3 reads CASSLSRGELFF. CDR3 coding DNA: TGTGCCAGCAGTCTTTCCCGGGGGGAGCTGTTTTTT.

The chain uses TRBV29-1 and TRBJ2-5; a possible D gene is TRBD1 (6 bases). V shed 3 bases and J shed 2 bases, with 10 bases lying between them. This CDR3 region has 13 residues. Germline CDR1 is SQVTM and CDR2 is ANQGSEA. CDR3 sequence (DNA): TGCAGCGTTGACAGGGGCGTACAAGAGACCCAGTACTTC. It encodes CSVDRGVQETQYF.

The V call is TRBV28, the J call TRBJ2-4, with 9 bases lining up with TRBD2. V shed 5 bases, J shed 0 bases, and the junction held 5 bases outside the gene matches. Germline V gives CDR1 MDHEN, CDR2 SYDVKM. CDR3 length: 16 residues. In DNA, the CDR3 is TGTGCCAGCAGTCCGGGACTAGCAATAGCCAAAAACATTCAGTACTTC. Translating gives CASSPGLAIAKNIQYF.

The chain is built from TRBV25-1 and TRBJ1-6, with a weak D call TRBD1 (6 bases). This CDR3 is built from 14 residues. Germline assignment: CDR1 MGHDK and CDR2 SYGVNS. V lost 6 bases and J lost 10, with 16 bases in between. CDR3 DNA sequence: TGTGCCAGCAGGGGGGCCCCAGGCCCCTCACCCCTCCACTTT. This gives the protein CASRGAPGPSPLHF.

This chain joins TRBV7-2 and TRBJ2-1; 13 nucleotides match TRBD2. This CDR3 contains 16 residues. Per the germline V gene, CDR1 is SGHTA and CDR2 is FQGNSA. The V and J ends lost 5 bases and 7 bases, in that order; junction bases with no gene match: 8. The CDR3 nucleotides read TGTGCCAGCAGCCTAGACGGACTAGCGGGAGTAAATGAGCAGTTCTTC. It is translated as CASSLDGLAGVNEQFF.

J is TRBJ1-1 and V is TRBV7-9; D ambiguous. Per germline, CDR1 SEHNR and CDR2 FQNEAQ (reference sequence). CDR3 length: 13 residues. V shed 3 bases and J shed 5 bases, with 10 bases lying between them. CDR3 in DNA: TGTGCCAGCAGCTTCGTCGGGGATACTGAAGCTTTCTTT. This gives the protein CASSFVGDTEAFF.